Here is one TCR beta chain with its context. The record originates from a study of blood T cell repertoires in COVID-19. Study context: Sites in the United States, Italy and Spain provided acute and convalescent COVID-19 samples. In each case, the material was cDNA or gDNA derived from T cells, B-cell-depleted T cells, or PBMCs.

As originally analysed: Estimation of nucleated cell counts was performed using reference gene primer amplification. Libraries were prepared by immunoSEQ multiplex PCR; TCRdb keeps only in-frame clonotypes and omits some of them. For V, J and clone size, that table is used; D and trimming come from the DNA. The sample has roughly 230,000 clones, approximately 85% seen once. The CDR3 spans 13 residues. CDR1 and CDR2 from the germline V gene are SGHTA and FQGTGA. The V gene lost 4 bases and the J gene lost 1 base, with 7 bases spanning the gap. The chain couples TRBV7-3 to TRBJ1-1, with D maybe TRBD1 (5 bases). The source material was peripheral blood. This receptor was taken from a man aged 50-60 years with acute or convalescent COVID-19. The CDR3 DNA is TGTGCCAGCAGCTCGGACAAGAACACTGAAGCTTTCTTT. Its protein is CASSSDKNTEAFF.